This T cell receptor (beta chain) was captured by sequencing in a study of blood T cell repertoires in COVID-19. Overall study: Sources were T cells, B-cell-depleted T cells, or PBMCs; the material itself was cDNA or gDNA.

As originally analysed: Reference gene primer amplification gave estimated nucleated cell counts. Here immunoSEQ multiplex PCR was the method, and the copy in TCRdb shows in-frame clones only, minus some. The D gene and trimming were derived from the DNA, and the V and J assignments and clone size from that table. The repertoire holds about 300,000 clones, with about nine tenths as singletons. The CDR3 sequence is 16 residues long. Between the trimmed V and J ends, which lost 0 bases and 0 bases, there was a span of 11 bases. From germline, CDR1 is SGHRS and CDR2 YFSETQ. This chain connects TRBV5-1 to TRBJ2-3; D remains ambiguous. The sequence came from a man aged 30 to 39 who had recovered from COVID-19. What was sequenced was PBMCs or T cells enriched from blood (not recorded which). Written as DNA, the CDR3 is TGCGCCAGCAGCTTGGGCGCTGGGCCTAGCACAGATACGCAGTATTTT. Residues: CASSLGAGPSTDTQYF.